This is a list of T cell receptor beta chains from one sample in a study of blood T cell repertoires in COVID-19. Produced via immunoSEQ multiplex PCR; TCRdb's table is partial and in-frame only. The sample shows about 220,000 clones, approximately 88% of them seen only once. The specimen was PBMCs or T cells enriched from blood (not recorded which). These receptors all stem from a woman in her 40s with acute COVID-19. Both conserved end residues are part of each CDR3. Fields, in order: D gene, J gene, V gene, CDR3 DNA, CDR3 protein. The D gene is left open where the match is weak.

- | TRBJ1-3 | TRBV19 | TGTGCCAGTAGTCTCGGGGGGAAGGCAACTGGAAACACCATATATTTT | CASSLGGKATGNTIYF
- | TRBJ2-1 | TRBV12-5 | TGTGCTTCTCGACCGAGCGGGCCTCCCAATGAGCAGTTCTTC | CASRPSGPPNEQFF
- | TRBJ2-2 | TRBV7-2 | TGTGCCACTACACCAGGGTACACCGGGGAGCTGTTTTTT | CATTPGYTGELFF
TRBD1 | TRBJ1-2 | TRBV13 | TGTGCCAGCAGCTTAGGGACAGGGAACTATGGCTACACCTTC | CASSLGTGNYGYTF
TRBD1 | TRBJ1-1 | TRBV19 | TGTGCCAGTAGTAGGGACAGGGGGGACACTGAAGCTTTCTTT | CASSRDRGDTEAFF
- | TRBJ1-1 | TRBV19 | TGTGCCAGTAGTACCCCAGGGCACACTGAAGCTTTCTTT | CASSTPGHTEAFF
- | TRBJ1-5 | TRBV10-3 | TGTGCCATCTCGACCCTACAGGGCGGCAATCAGCCCCAGCATTTT | CAISTLQGGNQPQHF
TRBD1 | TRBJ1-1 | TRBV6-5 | TGTGCCAGCATTGGACAGGGGGTATCAGCTTTCTTT | CASIGQGVSAFF
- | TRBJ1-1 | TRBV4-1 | TGCGCCAGCAGCCAAGAAGCAGGCAACACTGAAGCTTTCTTT | CASSQEAGNTEAFF
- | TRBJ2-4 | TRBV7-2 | TGTGCCAGCAGCTCCTACGCGACGGGAACCAAAAACATTCAGTACTTC | CASSSYATGTKNIQYF
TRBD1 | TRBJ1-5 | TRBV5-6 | TGTGCCAGCAGCTTGGGGACAGGGAAAGGGCAGCCCCAGCATTTT | CASSLGTGKGQPQHF
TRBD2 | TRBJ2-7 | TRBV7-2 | TGTGCCAGCAGCCCGTACGGGGGGGCGGACTACGAGCAGTACTTC | CASSPYGGADYEQYF
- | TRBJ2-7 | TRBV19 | TGTGCCAGTAGTGAGGGACTTCTCTCCTACGAGCAGTACTTC | CASSEGLLSYEQYF
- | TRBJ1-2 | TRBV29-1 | TGCAGCGTCGAGGGAGAGGCCCGTATGAATGGCTACACCTTC | CSVEGEARMNGYTF
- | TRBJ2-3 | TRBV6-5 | TGTGCCAGCCAAGCGACCCTCACAGATACGCAGTATTTT | CASQATLTDTQYF
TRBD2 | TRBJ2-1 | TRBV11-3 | TGTGCCAGCAGCTCCGGTCTAGCGGGAGCGGGTGAGCAGTTCTTC | CASSSGLAGAGEQFF
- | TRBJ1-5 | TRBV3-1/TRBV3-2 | TGTGCCAGCAGCCCAGCACAGCCGCCCGCCCTGAGCAATCAGCCCCAGCATTTT | CASSPAQPPALSNQPQHF
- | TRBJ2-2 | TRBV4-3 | TGCGCCAGCAGCCAAGGACGACGGGAGCTTTACACCGGGGAGCTGTTTTTT | CASSQGRRELYTGELFF
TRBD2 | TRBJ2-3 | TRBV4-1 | TGCGCCAGCAGCCAAGGACTAGCGGAGATCCTTAGCACAGATACGCAGTATTTT | CASSQGLAEILSTDTQYF
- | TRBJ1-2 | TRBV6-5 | TGTGCCAGCAGGGAGACAGGATCTAACTATGGCTACACCTTC | CASRETGSNYGYTF
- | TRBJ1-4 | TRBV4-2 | TGTGCCAGCAGCCAAGCAGGGGCTGGAGAAAAACTGTTTTTT | CASSQAGAGEKLFF